The 30 T cell receptor beta chains below come from one sample, sequenced in a study of identifying expanded T cells in peripheral blood. Profiled with immunoSEQ multiplex PCR; TCRdb holds only in-frame clones, not every one. The table records around 85,000 clones, approximately 90% of them present only once. The sequenced sample was blood. The receptors originated from a person aged 18 to 75 in good health.

This sequence joins TRBV6-5 and TRBJ2-7; D ambiguous. The V and J ends lost 2 bases and 6 bases respectively, with 8 bases between them. CDR1 is MNHEY and CDR2 is SVGAGI in the germline V gene. The CDR3 spans 12 residues. CDR3 coding DNA: TGTGCCAGCAGTTACCCCCCCTCCGAGCAGTACTTC. Translated, it gives CASSYPPSEQYF.

The chain has TRBV6-6 and TRBJ1-1, with D uncertain. The CDR3 sequence is 14 residues long. Germline V CDR1 and CDR2: MNHNY, SVGAGI (reference sequence). V was trimmed by 0 bases and J by 6 bases, leaving 11 bases between them. As DNA, the CDR3 is TGTGCCAGCAGTTACTCCGGGAGGATCGCTGAAGCTTTCTTT. Amino acid sequence: CASSYSGRIAEAFF.

The chain uses TRBV27 and TRBJ1-2; D not resolved. CDR1 MNHEY and CDR2 SMNVEV come from the germline V gene (reference sequence). Trimming left V 6 bases short and J 6 bases short, with 17 bases between. The CDR3 is made up of 14 amino acids. The CDR3 here is CASSRSLSGNGYTF. CDR3 DNA sequence: TGTGCCAGCAGCCGATCCCTCTCGGGGAATGGCTACACCTTC.

V gene TRBV7-2 combines with J gene TRBJ1-2, with D tentatively TRBD1 (6 bases). Trimming removed 1 base at V and 5 bases at J, with 20 bases between. Germline V gene data show CDR1 as SGHTA and CDR2 as FQGNSA. This CDR3 is 17 amino acids long. The CDR3 bases are TGTGCCAGCAGCTTAGATCAGGGGCAAGGCCTCGGGTATGGCTACACCTTC. Encoded protein: CASSLDQGQGLGYGYTF. Drawing the rest from reference TRBV7-2 and TRBJ1-2, the complete variable domain is GAGVSQSPSNKVTEKGKDVELRCDPISGHTALYWYRQSLGQGLEFLIYFQGNSAPDKSGLPSDRFSAERTGGSVSTLTIQRTQQEDSAVYLCASSLDQGQGLGYGYTFGSGTRLTVV.

The chain joins TRBV6-5 to TRBJ2-5; 10 bases fit TRBD2. Germline V gene sequence: CDR1 MNHEY, CDR2 SVGAGI. The ends lost 4 bases at V and 4 bases at J; junction bases unmatched: 6. The CDR3 loop spans 15 amino acids. The CDR3 DNA reads TGTGCCAGCAGTTCCTTAGCGGGGGGACGAGAGACCCAGTACTTC. The encoded protein is CASSSLAGGRETQYF.

The V call is TRBV2, the J call TRBJ2-7; 9 nucleotides match TRBD1. Trimming took 7 bases from V and 2 from J; bases not matched to a gene: 6. Germline CDR1 is SNHLY and CDR2 is FYNNEI. CDR3 size: 14 residues. CDR3 in DNA: TGTGCCAGCACTTCTCGGGACAGGGCCTACGAGCAGTACTTC. It yields the protein CASTSRDRAYEQYF. The whole variable domain, filled in from reference TRBV2 and TRBJ2-7, reads EPEVTQTPSHQVTQMGQEVILRCVPISNHLYFYWYRQILGQKVEFLVSFYNNEISEKSEIFDDQFSVERPDGSNFTLKIRSTKLEDSAMYFCASTSRDRAYEQYFGPGTRLTVT.

This chain joins TRBV19 and TRBJ1-2, with 8 bases matching TRBD1. V gave up 5 bases and J gave up 4 bases; unmatched junction bases: 12. CDR3 length equals 16 residues. Germline lookup yields CDR1 LNHDA and CDR2 SQIVND (reference sequence). CDR3 DNA: TGTGCCAGTAGTCCCCGGACAGGGTACGTCACCTATGGCTACACCTTC. Protein: CASSPRTGYVTYGYTF.

The rearrangement joins TRBV18 to TRBJ1-2; perhaps TRBD1 as D (5 bases). Germline V CDR1 and CDR2: KGHSH, LQKENI. The CDR3 length is 14 residues. V was cut by 3 bases and J by 6 bases, with 14 bases left in between. CDR3 nucleotide sequence: TGTGCCAGCTCACCTACTGCAGGGCCTAATGGCTACACCTTC. This sequence encodes CASSPTAGPNGYTF.

This clone was found a few times. This chain connects TRBV28 to TRBJ1-6; D uncertain. The CDR3 is 14 residues long. Germline CDR1 MDHEN, CDR2 SYDVKM. The V end was cut by 5 bases, the J end by 9 bases, with 14 bases between. CDR3 sequence reads: CASSPGSYLSPLHF. The CDR3 DNA sequence: TGTGCCAGCAGTCCCGGGAGCTACCTTTCACCCCTCCACTTT. The full variable domain, in which reference TRBV28 and TRBJ1-6 provide the parts outside the CDR3, is DVKVTQSSRYLVKRTGEKVFLECVQDMDHENMFWYRQDPGLGLRLIYFSYDVKMKEKGDIPEGYSVSREKKERFSLILESASTNQTSMYLCASSPGSYLSPLHFGNGTRLTVT.

This chain links TRBV29-1 with TRBJ2-7, with D possibly being TRBD1 or TRBD2 (7 bases each). Germline-derived CDR1 and CDR2 are SQVTM and ANQGSEA. The ends were cut back, 2 bases at V and 1 base at J, with 15 bases in the middle. The CDR3 loop spans 15 amino acids. This CDR3 is CSVETGRGGSYEQYF. For the CDR3, the DNA is TGCAGCGTTGAAACGGGCAGGGGGGGATCCTACGAGCAGTACTTC.

V is TRBV7-6 and J is TRBJ2-7; the D is unclear. The CDR3 contains 12 residues. V lost 8 bases and J 3 bases, leaving 11 bases between the germline ends. Per germline, CDR1 SGHVS and CDR2 FNYEAQ. DNA for the CDR3: TGTGCCAGCGGTCGCAGTCACTACGAGCAGTACTTC. It translates to CASGRSHYEQYF.

The chain carries TRBV4-3 and TRBJ1-1; tentative D call: TRBD1 (5 bases). The CDR3 loop spans 13 amino acids. Trimming took off 1 base at V and 5 bases at J, with 8 bases between the two ends. CDR1 and CDR2 from the germline V gene are LGHNA and YSLEER. The CDR3 loop reads CASSQVGPTEAFF. The CDR3 nucleotides read TGCGCCAGCAGCCAAGTGGGACCAACTGAAGCTTTCTTT.

The chain carries TRBV10-1 and TRBJ2-5; 7 bases are a match to TRBD1. The CDR3 runs to 10 residues. Trimming removed 7 bases from V and 9 bases from J; junction bases left unmatched: 2. CDR1 is WNHNN and CDR2 is SYGVQD in the germline V gene (reference sequence). In DNA form, the CDR3 reads TGCGCCAGCACCCAGGGGGCCCAGTACTTC. It codes for CASTQGAQYF.

The chain uses TRBV5-6 and TRBJ2-5; 12 nucleotides match TRBD2. CDR3 length equals 17 residues. The germline CDR1 and CDR2 sequences are SGHDT and YYEEEE. Trimming removed 2 bases from V and 3 bases from J; junction bases left unmatched: 8. In nucleotides, the CDR3 is TGTGCCAGCAGCTTACTTGGACTAGCGGGGATAAAAGAGACCCAGTACTTC. Translation gives CASSLLGLAGIKETQYF. The full variable domain, in which reference TRBV5-6 and TRBJ2-5 provide the parts outside the CDR3, is DAGVTQSPTHLIKTRGQQVTLRCSPKSGHDTVSWYQQALGQGPQFIFQYYEEEERQRGNFPDRFSGHQFPNYSSELNVNALLLGDSALYLCASSLLGLAGIKETQYFGPGTRLLVL.

This clone was observed a handful of times. Distinct nucleotide sequences in the sample also encode this CDR3. This chain connects TRBV11-3 to TRBJ2-1; 7 bases agree with TRBD2. Unmatched junction bases numbered 8, after V lost 0 bases and J lost 0 bases. The CDR3 is made up of 18 amino acids. The germline V gene encodes CDR1 SGHNT and CDR2 YENEEA. CDR3 nucleotide sequence: TGTGCCAGCAGCTTAGATCAGGGAGGGTCCAGCTCCTACAATGAGCAGTTCTTC. Encoded protein: CASSLDQGGSSSYNEQFF.

This chain joins TRBV4-1 and TRBJ2-5; 10 nucleotides match TRBD2. Germline loops: CDR1 MGHRA, CDR2 YSYEKL. V shed 0 bases, J shed 5 bases, and the junction held 9 bases outside the gene matches. The CDR3 has 17 residues. The CDR3 sequence is CASSQDHSSGGWETQYF. CDR3 nucleotides: TGCGCCAGCAGCCAAGACCACTCTAGCGGGGGTTGGGAGACCCAGTACTTC.

The genes are TRBV15 and TRBJ1-5; D unclear. The length of the CDR3 is 15 residues. With 0 bases removed from V and 9 bases from J, the gap between germline ends came to 15 bases. The germline V gene has CDR1 LNHNV and CDR2 YYDKDF (reference sequence). CDR3 sequence reads: CATSRDRPGAGPQHF. The DNA for the CDR3 is TGTGCCACCAGCAGAGATCGACCGGGTGCCGGGCCCCAGCATTTT.

The V and J genes are TRBV15 and TRBJ1-3, with TRBD1 matching 8 bases. V lost 2 bases, J lost 3 bases, and 9 bases stayed unmatched. Germline-derived CDR1 and CDR2 are LNHNV and YYDKDF (reference sequence). The length of the CDR3 is 17 residues. For the CDR3, the DNA is TGTGCCACCAGCAGACGCAGGGACAGGTCCAGTGGAAACACCATATATTTT. Its protein product is CATSRRRDRSSGNTIYF.

The chain has TRBV9 and TRBJ2-7; perhaps TRBD1 as D (6 bases). Per germline, CDR1 SGDLS and CDR2 YYNGEE. Trimming pared 3 bases from V and 0 bases from J, leaving 10 bases between. The length of the CDR3 is 14 residues. The CDR3 DNA follows: TGTGCCAGCAGCGGCCCGACAGGCTCCTACGAGCAGTACTTC. This encodes CASSGPTGSYEQYF.

This chain links TRBV29-1 with TRBJ2-3; no definite D call. The CDR3 sequence is 13 residues long. From germline, CDR1 is SQVTM and CDR2 ANQGSEA. Trimming removed 3 bases at V and 4 bases at J, with 11 bases between. The CDR3 coding sequence is TGCAGCGTTGACCCCTCAGGATCAGATACGCAGTATTTT. As protein: CSVDPSGSDTQYF.

The J gene is TRBJ2-1, the V gene TRBV7-8, with TRBD2 matching 7 bases. The CDR3 runs 16 residues. V shed 7 bases, J shed 8 bases, and the junction held 17 bases outside the gene matches. Germline V CDR1 and CDR2: SGHVS, FQNEAQ. The DNA of the CDR3 is TGTGCCAGCACCCTATGGGGGGGGACGTTACTGGATGAGCAGTTCTTC. Translating it yields CASTLWGGTLLDEQFF.

Concerning this clone: Its ends do not fully match the called genes, so a read error is possible. The gene calls are TRBV19 and TRBJ1-5; no clear D gene. The CDR3 totals 13 residues. CDR1 and CDR2 from the germline V gene are LNHDA and SQIVND (reference sequence). The CDR3 protein is CASSGRSTQPQHF. The CDR3, as DNA: TGTGCCAGTAGCGGTCGAAGCACTCAGCCCCAGCATTTT.

The rearrangement links TRBV5-4 to TRBJ1-3, with D unclear. Per germline, CDR1 SGHNT and CDR2 YYREEE (reference sequence). The CDR3 runs 17 residues. V lost 4 bases and J 2 bases, leaving 19 bases between the germline ends. The CDR3 sequence is CASSAQLGSVAGNTIYF. The CDR3 DNA is TGTGCCAGCAGCGCACAGCTGGGGTCGGTTGCTGGAAACACCATATATTTT.

The chain employs TRBV4-3 and TRBJ2-2, with no clear D. The CDR3 runs to 15 residues. Trimming removed 0 bases from V and 6 bases from J, with 11 bases in between. Germline V lookup: CDR1 LGHNA, CDR2 YSLEER. CDR3 loop: CASSQEWPLPGELFF. The CDR3 bases are TGCGCCAGCAGCCAAGAATGGCCACTCCCCGGGGAGCTGTTTTTT.

The V and J genes are TRBV5-4 and TRBJ1-1; TRBD1 aligns across 7 bases. Germline V gene sequence: CDR1 SGHNT, CDR2 YYREEE (reference sequence). The J segment lost 8 bases and the V segment lost 4 bases, leaving 11 bases of the junction unmatched. The CDR3 loop spans 14 amino acids. The CDR3 sequence: CASSRNRDRAEAFF. CDR3 DNA sequence: TGTGCCAGCAGCAGGAACAGGGACAGAGCCGAAGCTTTCTTT.

The chain joins TRBV6-1 to TRBJ1-3; no firm D call. Trimming cost V 8 bases and J 3 bases, with 11 bases left between them. The CDR3 covers 13 residues. Germline CDR1 and CDR2: MNHNS and SASEGT. CDR3 region: CASLLRGGNTIYF. CDR3 DNA: TGTGCCAGCTTGCTTAGAGGTGGAAACACCATATATTTT.

The rearrangement uses TRBV7-9 and TRBJ2-1; D is uncertain. Germline V lookup: CDR1 SEHNR, CDR2 FQNEAQ (reference sequence). The CDR3 has 15 residues. V lost 7 bases, J lost 3 bases, and 16 bases lay in between. CDR3 sequence reads: CASTPFLRSYNEQFF. For the CDR3, the DNA is TGTGCCAGCACCCCTTTCCTTAGAAGCTACAATGAGCAGTTCTTC. The variable domain in full, completed from reference TRBV7-9 and TRBJ2-1, reads DTGVSQNPRHKITKRGQNVTFRCDPISEHNRLYWYRQTLGQGPEFLTYFQNEAQLEKSRLLSDRFSAERPKGSFSTLEIQRTEQGDSAMYLCASTPFLRSYNEQFFGPGTRLTVL.

The chain joins TRBV29-1 to TRBJ2-7; tentatively, D is TRBD2 (6 bases). The germline V gene has CDR1 SQVTM and CDR2 ANQGSEA. The V and J ends lost 3 bases and 3 bases respectively, with 9 bases between them. The CDR3 loop spans 12 amino acids. The CDR3 loop reads CSVDTGGYEQYF. CDR3 nucleotides: TGCAGCGTTGATACCGGGGGCTACGAGCAGTACTTC.

The chain is built from TRBV28 and TRBJ2-4; D unclear. Trimming shortened V by 6 bases and J by 6 bases, and 12 bases separated the two germline ends. This CDR3 contains 13 residues. Germline lookup yields CDR1 MDHEN and CDR2 SYDVKM. The CDR3 region is CASSDRVLNIQYF. CDR3 in DNA: TGTGCCAGCAGCGACCGTGTACTAAACATTCAGTACTTC.

J is TRBJ2-1 and V is TRBV6-6; D may match TRBD1 or TRBD2 (5 bases each). The V end was cut by 6 bases, the J end by 8 bases, with 14 bases between. The germline V gene encodes CDR1 MNHNY and CDR2 SVGAGI (reference sequence). This CDR3 has 13 residues. The CDR3 loop is CASRPQGVDEQFF. DNA for the CDR3: TGTGCCAGCAGGCCCCAGGGAGTCGATGAGCAGTTCTTC.